What follows are 15 T cell receptor beta chains derived from one specimen sequenced in a study of OX40 agonist ivuxolimab in advanced cancers. Libraries were prepared by immunoSEQ multiplex PCR; TCRdb keeps only in-frame clonotypes and omits some of them. The table records 50,000 or so clones, about 87% of them present only once. Specimen: CD4+ or CD8+ T cells sorted from blood, collected in a trial of the OX40 agonist ivuxolimab. The receptors were gathered from an adult with an advanced solid tumor such as melanoma, head and neck, liver or kidney cancer.

The V and J genes are TRBV7-8 and TRBJ2-7; TRBD1 agrees at 7 bases. In germline, CDR1 is SGHVS, CDR2 FQNEAQ. CDR3 length: 17 amino acids. V dropped 1 base and J dropped 2; count of bases not matched to a gene: 11. The DNA for the CDR3 is TGTGCCAGCAGCTTAGGGGTGGGCAGGGGGTCCGCCTACGAGCAGTACTTC. Translating it yields CASSLGVGRGSAYEQYF. Complete variable domain (other parts from reference TRBV7-8 and TRBJ2-7): GAGVSQSPRYKVAKRGQDVALRCDPISGHVSLFWYQQALGQGPEFLTYFQNEAQLDKSGLPSDRFFAERPEGSVSTLKIQRTQQEDSAVYLCASSLGVGRGSAYEQYFGPGTRLTVT.

The chain has TRBV6-1 and TRBJ2-1; 7 bases match TRBD2. Per germline, CDR1 MNHNS and CDR2 SASEGT. V gave up 2 bases and J gave up 2 bases; unmatched junction bases: 6. CDR3 length: 16 amino acids. The CDR3 sequence is CASSERAGVTYNEQFF. The CDR3 nucleotides are TGTGCCAGCAGTGAACGGGCGGGAGTAACCTACAATGAGCAGTTCTTC.

This chain joins TRBV4-2 and TRBJ1-1; D not resolved. CDR1 LGHNA and CDR2 YNFKEQ come from the germline V gene. The CDR3 sequence is 16 residues long. Trimming shortened V by 0 bases and J by 6 bases, and 17 bases separated the two germline ends. The CDR3, as DNA: TGTGCCAGCAGCCAAGATGTTATGGGGTGGCAAGCTGAAGCTTTCTTT. It specifies CASSQDVMGWQAEAFF.

This chain links TRBV10-1 with TRBJ2-3, with 7 bases fitting TRBD1. Germline V CDR1 and CDR2: WNHNN, SYGVQD (reference sequence). The CDR3 loop spans 15 amino acids. The ends lost 6 bases at V and 5 bases at J; junction bases unmatched: 11. The CDR3 loop reads CASSQRQGHGDTQYF. In DNA form, the CDR3 reads TGCGCCAGCAGCCAAAGACAGGGCCATGGAGATACGCAGTATTTT.

This chain uses TRBV5-1 with TRBJ2-3, with no clear D. V was trimmed by 2 bases and J by 6 bases, leaving 10 bases between them. Germline V lookup: CDR1 SGHRS, CDR2 YFSETQ. The CDR3 contains 13 residues. CDR3 sequence reads: CASSFTLPDTQYF. Here the CDR3 DNA reads TGCGCCAGCAGCTTTACTCTCCCCGATACGCAGTATTTT.

The CDR3 is CASSFGDTSGQPQHF. In nucleotides, the CDR3 is TGCGCCAGCAGCTTTGGTGACACTTCGGGTCAGCCCCAGCATTTT. The chain links TRBV5-1 to TRBJ1-5; D unclear. Germline assignment: CDR1 SGHRS and CDR2 YFSETQ. CDR3 length equals 15 residues. V gave up 2 bases and J gave up 6 bases, with 15 bases separating them.

The chain links TRBV6-1 to TRBJ1-4, with D perhaps matching TRBD1 (6 bases). The V gene's germline CDR1 is MNHNS and CDR2 SASEGT. The CDR3 runs 14 residues. V was clipped by 5 bases and J by 8 bases, with 15 bases between them. CDR3 DNA sequence: TGTGCCAGCAGTCCGGGGACCACAGGGGAAAAACTGTTTTTT. This gives the protein CASSPGTTGEKLFF.

The chain employs TRBV5-1 and TRBJ1-1; 7 bases are a match to TRBD1. V gave up 4 bases and J gave up 2 bases; unmatched junction bases: 5. The CDR3 is 14 amino acids. CDR1 is SGHRS, CDR2 YFSETQ, per germline. CDR3 region: CASSLRQGNTEAFF. The CDR3 region has the DNA TGCGCCAGCAGCCTAAGACAGGGAAACACTGAAGCTTTCTTT. Looking up the rest from reference TRBV5-1 and TRBJ1-1 gives the full variable domain: KAGVTQTPRYLIKTRGQQVTLSCSPISGHRSVSWYQQTPGQGLQFLFEYFSETQRNKGNFPGRFSGRQFSNSRSEMNVSTLELGDSALYLCASSLRQGNTEAFFGQGTRLTVV.

V and J are TRBV5-4 and TRBJ2-3, with TRBD2 matching over 7 bases. Germline CDR1 reads SGHNT; CDR2 reads YYREEE (reference sequence). The CDR3 extends over 13 amino acids. The V gene end was trimmed by 6 bases and the J gene end by 6 bases; junction bases not matched to a gene: 7. DNA of the CDR3: TGTGCCAGCAAAAGCGGGGAGGAGGATACGCAGTATTTT. Translating gives CASKSGEEDTQYF.

This chain uses TRBV11-3 with TRBJ2-3; 7 positions match TRBD2. The germline CDR1 and CDR2 sequences are SGHNT and YENEEA. The CDR3 consists of 13 residues. V shed 4 bases, J shed 3 bases, and the junction held 1 base outside the gene matches. The CDR3 nucleotides are TGTGCCAGCAGCTCGGGGGGAACAGATACGCAGTATTTT. As protein: CASSSGGTDTQYF. The full variable domain, its missing parts supplied by reference TRBV11-3 and TRBJ2-3, is EAGVVQSPRYKIIEKKQPVAFWCNPISGHNTLYWYLQNLGQGPELLIRYENEEAVDDSQLPKDRFSAERLKGVDSTLKIQPAELGDSAVYLCASSSGGTDTQYFGPGTRLTVL.

The rearrangement joins TRBV9 to TRBJ2-7; 10 bases map to TRBD2. The CDR3 is 16 amino acids. Germline V gene lookup returns CDR1 SGDLS and CDR2 YYNGEE. J gave up 4 bases and V 6 bases, and 13 bases lay outside the gene matches. The CDR3, as DNA: TGTGCCAGCACCGATCTACCGGGACTAGCGCGTTACGAGCAGTACTTC. Protein sequence: CASTDLPGLARYEQYF.

This clone has just one count. This chain joins TRBV7-9 and TRBJ1-5; TRBD1 is a possible D gene (6 bases). CDR1 is SEHNR, CDR2 FQNEAQ, per germline (reference sequence). Trimming removed 5 bases at V and 0 bases at J, with 14 bases between. CDR3 size: 16 residues. As DNA, the CDR3 is TGTGCCAGCAGCCCCCTGACAGGAAATAGCAATCAGCCCCAGCATTTT. Its protein product is CASSPLTGNSNQPQHF.

This chain uses TRBV25-1 with TRBJ1-1, with D possibly TRBD1 on 5 matching bases. Germline V lookup: CDR1 MGHDK, CDR2 SYGVNS. The V and J ends lost 0 bases and 5 bases respectively, with 10 bases between them. The CDR3 sequence is 14 residues long. The CDR3 here is CASSEYKGTTEAFF. For the CDR3, the DNA is TGTGCCAGCAGTGAATATAAGGGGACGACTGAAGCTTTCTTT.

J is TRBJ2-1 and V is TRBV18; 10 nucleotides agree with TRBD2. The CDR3 extends over 15 amino acids. The junction had 7 bases not matched to a gene; V was cut back by 6 bases and J by 5 bases. Germline lookup yields CDR1 KGHSH and CDR2 LQKENI. In nucleotides, the CDR3 is TGTGCCAGCTCCCCGCTAGCGGGAGCCCACAATGAGCAGTTCTTC. Its translation is CASSPLAGAHNEQFF. The whole variable domain, filled in from reference TRBV18 and TRBJ2-1, reads NAGVMQNPRHLVRRRGQEARLRCSPMKGHSHVYWYRQLPEEGLKFMVYLQKENIIDESGMPKERFSAEFPKEGPSILRIQQVVRGDSAAYFCASSPLAGAHNEQFFGPGTRLTVL.

The genes are TRBV10-3 and TRBJ1-2, with D possibly TRBD1 on 5 matching bases. In germline, CDR1 is ENHRY, CDR2 SYGVKD. Between the trimmed V and J ends, which lost 0 bases and 2 bases, there was a span of 13 bases. This CDR3 is built from 16 residues. CDR3 in amino acids: CAISESSRAGNYGYTF. The CDR3, as DNA: TGTGCCATCAGTGAGTCGAGCAGGGCTGGAAACTATGGCTACACCTTC.